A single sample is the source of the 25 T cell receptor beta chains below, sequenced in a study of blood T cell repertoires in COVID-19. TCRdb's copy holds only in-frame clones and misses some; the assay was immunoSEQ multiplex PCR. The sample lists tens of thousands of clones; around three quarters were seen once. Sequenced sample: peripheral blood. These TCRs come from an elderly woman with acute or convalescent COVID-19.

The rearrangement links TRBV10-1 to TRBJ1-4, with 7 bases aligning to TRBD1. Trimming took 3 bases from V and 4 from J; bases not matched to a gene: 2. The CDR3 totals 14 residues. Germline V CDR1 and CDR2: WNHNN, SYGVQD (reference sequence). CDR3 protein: CASSDTGDNEKLFF. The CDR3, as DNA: TGCGCCAGCAGTGATACAGGGGATAATGAAAAACTGTTTTTT.

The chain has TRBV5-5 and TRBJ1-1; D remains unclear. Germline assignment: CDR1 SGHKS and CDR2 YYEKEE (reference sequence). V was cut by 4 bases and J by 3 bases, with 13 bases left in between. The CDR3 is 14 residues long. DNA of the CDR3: TGTGCCAGCAGCATACTAGCGAGGGACACTGAAGCTTTCTTT. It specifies CASSILARDTEAFF.

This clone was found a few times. CDR3 amino acids: CASSLSSSGSRDTGELFF. Here the CDR3 DNA reads TGTGCCAGCAGCTTGAGTTCTAGCGGGAGTAGGGACACCGGGGAGCTGTTTTTT. The chain has TRBV5-8 and TRBJ2-2, with TRBD2 matching over 10 bases. Germline V lookup: CDR1 SGHTS, CDR2 YDEGEE. V shed 1 base and J 3 bases; nucleotides not matched to a gene: 9. The CDR3 is 18 amino acids.

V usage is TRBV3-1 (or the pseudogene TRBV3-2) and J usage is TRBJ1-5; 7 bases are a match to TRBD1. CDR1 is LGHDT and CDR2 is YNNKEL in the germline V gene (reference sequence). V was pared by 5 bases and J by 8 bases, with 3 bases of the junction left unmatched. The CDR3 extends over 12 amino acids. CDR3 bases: TGTGCCAGCAGCTGGGGGACAGAGCCCCAGCATTTT. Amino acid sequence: CASSWGTEPQHF.

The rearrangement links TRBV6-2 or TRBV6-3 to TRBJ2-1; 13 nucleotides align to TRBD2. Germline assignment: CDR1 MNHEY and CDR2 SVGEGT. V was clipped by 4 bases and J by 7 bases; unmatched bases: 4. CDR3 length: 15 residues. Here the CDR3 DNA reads TGTGCCAGCAGTTTAGGGACTAGCGGGATAAATGAGCAGTTCTTC. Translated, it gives CASSLGTSGINEQFF.

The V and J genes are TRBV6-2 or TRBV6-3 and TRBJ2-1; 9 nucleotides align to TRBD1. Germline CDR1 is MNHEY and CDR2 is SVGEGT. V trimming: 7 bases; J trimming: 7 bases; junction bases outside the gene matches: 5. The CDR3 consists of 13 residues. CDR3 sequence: CASTPGQGNEQFF. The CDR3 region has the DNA TGTGCCAGCACCCCGGGACAGGGAAATGAGCAGTTCTTC.

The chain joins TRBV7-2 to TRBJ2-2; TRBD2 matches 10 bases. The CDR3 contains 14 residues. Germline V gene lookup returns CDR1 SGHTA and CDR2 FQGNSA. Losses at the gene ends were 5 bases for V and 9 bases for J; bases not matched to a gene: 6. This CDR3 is CASSLPGLARELFF. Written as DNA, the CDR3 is TGTGCCAGCAGCCTCCCGGGACTAGCGAGGGAGCTGTTTTTT.

Here the CDR3 reads CASRTFGTGGTDTQYF. As DNA, the CDR3 is TGTGCCAGCAGGACCTTCGGGACAGGGGGCACAGATACGCAGTATTTT. The chain has TRBV28 and TRBJ2-3; 10 nucleotides line up with TRBD1. The CDR3 is 16 residues long. J gave up 1 base and V 6 bases, and 7 bases lay outside the gene matches. CDR1 is MDHEN, CDR2 SYDVKM, per germline.

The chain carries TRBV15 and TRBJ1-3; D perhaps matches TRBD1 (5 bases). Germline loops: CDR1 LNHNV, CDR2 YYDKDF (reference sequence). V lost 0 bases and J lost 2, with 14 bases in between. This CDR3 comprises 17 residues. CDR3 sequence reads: CATSRDLREETGNTIYF. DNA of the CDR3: TGTGCCACCAGCAGAGATCTCAGGGAAGAAACTGGAAACACCATATATTTT.

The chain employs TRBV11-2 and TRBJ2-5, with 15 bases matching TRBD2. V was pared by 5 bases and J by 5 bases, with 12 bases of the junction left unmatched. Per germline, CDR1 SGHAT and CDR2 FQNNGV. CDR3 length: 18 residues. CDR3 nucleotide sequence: TGTGCCAGCAGCGTTAGGGGGACTAGCGGGAGGTTAGGTGAGACCCAGTACTTC. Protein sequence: CASSVRGTSGRLGETQYF.

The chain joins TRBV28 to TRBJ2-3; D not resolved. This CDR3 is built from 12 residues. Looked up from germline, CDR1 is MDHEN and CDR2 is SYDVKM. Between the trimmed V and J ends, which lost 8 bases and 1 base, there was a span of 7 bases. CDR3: CASHGGTDTQYF. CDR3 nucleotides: TGTGCCAGCCATGGAGGCACAGATACGCAGTATTTT.

The chain's CDR3 is CASSALQPSGGKQYF. The CDR3 DNA sequence: TGTGCCAGCAGCGCCCTCCAGCCAAGCGGGGGTAAGCAGTACTTC. The chain joins TRBV21-1 to TRBJ2-7; whether TRBD2, the table's D call, matches the DNA was not checked. TRBV21-1 is reported as a pseudogene. This CDR3 is 15 amino acids long.

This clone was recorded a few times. In nucleotides, the CDR3 is TGTGCCAGCAGCTCCGGGGGACGGAACTCTGGAAACACCATATATTTT. This codes for CASSSGGRNSGNTIYF. The rearrangement uses TRBV7-7 and TRBJ1-3, with D maybe TRBD1 (5 bases). The germline V gene has CDR1 SSHAT and CDR2 FNYEAQ (reference sequence). The CDR3 totals 16 residues. The germline V and J ends were trimmed by 4 bases and 0 bases, with 13 bases remaining between them.

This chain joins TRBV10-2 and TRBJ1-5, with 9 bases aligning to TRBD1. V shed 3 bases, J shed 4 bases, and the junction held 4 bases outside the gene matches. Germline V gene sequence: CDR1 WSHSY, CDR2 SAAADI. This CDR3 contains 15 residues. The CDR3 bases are TGCGCCAGCAGTGATCTTGGACAGGGGAATCAGCCCCAGCATTTT. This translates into CASSDLGQGNQPQHF.

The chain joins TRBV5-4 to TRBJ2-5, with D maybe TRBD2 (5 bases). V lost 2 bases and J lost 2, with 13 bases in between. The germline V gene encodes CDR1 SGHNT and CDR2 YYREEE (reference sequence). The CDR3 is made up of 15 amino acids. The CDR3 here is CASSFWRAGQETQYF. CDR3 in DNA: TGTGCCAGCAGCTTCTGGCGGGCAGGTCAAGAGACCCAGTACTTC.

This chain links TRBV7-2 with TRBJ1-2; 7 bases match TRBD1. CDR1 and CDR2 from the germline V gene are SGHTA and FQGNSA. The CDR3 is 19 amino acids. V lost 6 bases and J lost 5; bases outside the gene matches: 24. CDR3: CASRFRQGQFGPIQYGYTF. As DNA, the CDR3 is TGTGCCAGCAGGTTCCGACAGGGACAGTTCGGACCGATTCAATATGGCTACACCTTC.

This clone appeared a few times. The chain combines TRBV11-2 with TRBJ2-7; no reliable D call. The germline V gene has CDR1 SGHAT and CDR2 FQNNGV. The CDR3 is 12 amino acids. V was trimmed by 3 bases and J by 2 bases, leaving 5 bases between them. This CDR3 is CASSFNTYEQYF. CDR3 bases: TGTGCCAGCAGCTTTAACACCTACGAGCAGTACTTC.

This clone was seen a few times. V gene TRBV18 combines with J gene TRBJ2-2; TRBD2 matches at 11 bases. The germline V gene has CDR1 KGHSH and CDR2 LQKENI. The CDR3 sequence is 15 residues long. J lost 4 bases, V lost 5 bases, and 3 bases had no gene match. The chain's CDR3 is CASSSGLAATGELFF. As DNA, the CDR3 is TGTGCCAGCTCATCGGGACTAGCGGCCACCGGGGAGCTGTTTTTT.

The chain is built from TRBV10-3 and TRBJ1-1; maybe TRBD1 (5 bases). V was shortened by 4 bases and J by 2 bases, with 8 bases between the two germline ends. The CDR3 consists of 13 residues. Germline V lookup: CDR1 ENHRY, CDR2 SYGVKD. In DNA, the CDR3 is TGTGCCATCAGTGGACGGACAAACACTGAAGCTTTCTTT. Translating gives CAISGRTNTEAFF.

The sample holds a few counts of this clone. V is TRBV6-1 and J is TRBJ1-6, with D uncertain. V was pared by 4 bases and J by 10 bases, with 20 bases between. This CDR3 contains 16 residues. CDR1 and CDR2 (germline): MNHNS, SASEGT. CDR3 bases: TGTGCCAGCAGTGTTTTCTCGGAGGAGGGTCGGTCACCCCTCCACTTT. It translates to CASSVFSEEGRSPLHF.

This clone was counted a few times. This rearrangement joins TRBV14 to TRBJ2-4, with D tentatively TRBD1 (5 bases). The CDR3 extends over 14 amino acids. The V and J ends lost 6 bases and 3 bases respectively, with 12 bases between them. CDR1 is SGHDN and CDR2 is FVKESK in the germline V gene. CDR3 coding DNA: TGTGCCAGCAGGGACACGATCGGCAAAAACATTCAGTACTTC. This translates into CASRDTIGKNIQYF. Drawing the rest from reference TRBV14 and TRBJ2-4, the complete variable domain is EAGVTQFPSHSVIEKGQTVTLRCDPISGHDNLYWYRRVMGKEIKFLLHFVKESKQDESGMPNNRFLAERTGGTYSTLKVQPAELEDSGVYFCASRDTIGKNIQYFGAGTRLSVL.

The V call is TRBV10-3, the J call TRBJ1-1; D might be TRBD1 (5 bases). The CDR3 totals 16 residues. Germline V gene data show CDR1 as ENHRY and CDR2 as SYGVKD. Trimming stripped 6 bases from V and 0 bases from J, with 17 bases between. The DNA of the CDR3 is TGTGCCATCAGCCGTGCGGGAGGACAACTGAACACTGAAGCTTTCTTT. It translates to CAISRAGGQLNTEAFF.

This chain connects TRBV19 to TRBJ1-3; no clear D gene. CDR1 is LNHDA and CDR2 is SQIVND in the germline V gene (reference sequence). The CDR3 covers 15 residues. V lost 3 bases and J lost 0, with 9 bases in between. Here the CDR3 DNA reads TGTGCCAGTAGTATCCCCAAGAGCTCTGGAAACACCATATATTTT. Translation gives CASSIPKSSGNTIYF.

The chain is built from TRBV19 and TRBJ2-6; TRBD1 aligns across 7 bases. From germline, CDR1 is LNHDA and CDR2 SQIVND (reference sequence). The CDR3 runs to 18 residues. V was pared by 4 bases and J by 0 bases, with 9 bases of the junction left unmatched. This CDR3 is CASSKGGAGGSGANVLTF. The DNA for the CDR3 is TGTGCCAGTAGTAAGGGTGGGGCAGGGGGCTCTGGGGCCAACGTCCTGACTTTC.

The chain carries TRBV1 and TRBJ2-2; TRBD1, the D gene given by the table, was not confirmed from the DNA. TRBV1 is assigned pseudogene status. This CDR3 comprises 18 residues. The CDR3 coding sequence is TGCACCAGCAGCCGTCCGGTGAACCAGGGGGCTGAAACCGGGGAGCTGTTTTTT. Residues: CTSSRPVNQGAETGELFF.